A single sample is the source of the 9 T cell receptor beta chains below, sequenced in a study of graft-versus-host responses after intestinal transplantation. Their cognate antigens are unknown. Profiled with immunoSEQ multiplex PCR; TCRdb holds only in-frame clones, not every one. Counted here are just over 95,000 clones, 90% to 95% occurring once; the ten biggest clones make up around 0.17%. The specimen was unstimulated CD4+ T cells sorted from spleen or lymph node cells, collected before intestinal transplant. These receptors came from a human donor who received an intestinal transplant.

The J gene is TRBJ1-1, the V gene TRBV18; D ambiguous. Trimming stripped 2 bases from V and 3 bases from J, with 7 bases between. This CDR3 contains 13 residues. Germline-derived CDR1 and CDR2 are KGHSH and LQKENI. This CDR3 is CASSPSADTEAFF. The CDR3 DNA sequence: TGTGCCAGCTCACCATCCGCGGACACTGAAGCTTTCTTT.

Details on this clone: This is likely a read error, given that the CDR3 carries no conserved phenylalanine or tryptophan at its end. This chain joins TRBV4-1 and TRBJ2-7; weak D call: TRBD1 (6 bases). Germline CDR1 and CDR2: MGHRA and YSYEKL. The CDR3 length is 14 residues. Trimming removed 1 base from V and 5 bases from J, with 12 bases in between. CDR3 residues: CASSQGSDRNEQYL. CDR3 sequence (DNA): TGCGCCAGCAGCCAAGGGTCAGACAGGAACGAGCAGTACCTC.

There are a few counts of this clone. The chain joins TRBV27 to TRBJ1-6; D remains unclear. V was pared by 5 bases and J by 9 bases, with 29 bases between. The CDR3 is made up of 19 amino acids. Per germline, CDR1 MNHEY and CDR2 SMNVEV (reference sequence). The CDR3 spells CASSRRALSRSGALSPLHF. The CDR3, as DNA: TGTGCCAGCAGTCGGCGGGCCCTGAGTCGATCAGGAGCCCTTTCACCCCTCCACTTT.

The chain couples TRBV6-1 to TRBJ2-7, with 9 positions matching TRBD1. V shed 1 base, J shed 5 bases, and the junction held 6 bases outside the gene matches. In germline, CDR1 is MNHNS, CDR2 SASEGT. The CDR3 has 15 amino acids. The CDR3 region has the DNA TGTGCCAGCAGTGAAGGTGGGACAGGGCACCACGAGCAGTACTTC. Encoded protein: CASSEGGTGHHEQYF.

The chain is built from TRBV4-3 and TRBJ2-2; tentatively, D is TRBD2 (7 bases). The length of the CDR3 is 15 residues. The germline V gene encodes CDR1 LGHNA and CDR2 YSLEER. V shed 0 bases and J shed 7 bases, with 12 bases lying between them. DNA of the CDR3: TGCGCCAGCAGCCAAGATCGGGGGGCAGGCGGGGAGCTGTTTTTT. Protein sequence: CASSQDRGAGGELFF.

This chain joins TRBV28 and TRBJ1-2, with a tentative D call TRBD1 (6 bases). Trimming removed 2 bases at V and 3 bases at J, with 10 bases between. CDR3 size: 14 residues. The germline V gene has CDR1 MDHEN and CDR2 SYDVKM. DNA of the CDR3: TGTGCCAGCAGTTTAACAGGGCCCTACTATGGCTACACCTTC. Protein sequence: CASSLTGPYYGYTF.

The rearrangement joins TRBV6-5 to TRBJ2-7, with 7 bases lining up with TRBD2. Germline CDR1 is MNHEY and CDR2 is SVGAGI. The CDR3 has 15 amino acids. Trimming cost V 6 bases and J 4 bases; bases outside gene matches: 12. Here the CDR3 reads CASSLLEGRGYEQYF. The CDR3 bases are TGTGCCAGCAGCCTACTAGAGGGGAGGGGATACGAGCAGTACTTC.

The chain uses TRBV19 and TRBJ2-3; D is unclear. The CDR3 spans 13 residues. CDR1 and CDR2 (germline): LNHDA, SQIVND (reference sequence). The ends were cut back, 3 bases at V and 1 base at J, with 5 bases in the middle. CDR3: CASSMSGTDTQYF. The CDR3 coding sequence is TGTGCCAGTAGTATGAGCGGCACAGATACGCAGTATTTT.

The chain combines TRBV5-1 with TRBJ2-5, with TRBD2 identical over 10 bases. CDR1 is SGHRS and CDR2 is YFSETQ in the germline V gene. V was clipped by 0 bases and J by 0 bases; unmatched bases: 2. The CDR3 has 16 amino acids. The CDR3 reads CASSLGGLAYQETQYF. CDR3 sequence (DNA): TGCGCCAGCAGCTTGGGGGGACTAGCGTACCAAGAGACCCAGTACTTC.